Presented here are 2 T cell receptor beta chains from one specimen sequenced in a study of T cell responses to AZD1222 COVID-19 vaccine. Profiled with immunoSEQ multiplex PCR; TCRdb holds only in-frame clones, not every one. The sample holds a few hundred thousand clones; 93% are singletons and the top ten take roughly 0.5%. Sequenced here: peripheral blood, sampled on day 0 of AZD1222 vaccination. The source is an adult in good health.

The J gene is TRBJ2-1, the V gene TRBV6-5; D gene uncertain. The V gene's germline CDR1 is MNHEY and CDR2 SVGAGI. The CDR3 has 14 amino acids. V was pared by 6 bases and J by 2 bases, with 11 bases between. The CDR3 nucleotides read TGTGCCAGCAGAAAGGAAATTACCTACAATGAGCAGTTCTTC. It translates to CASRKEITYNEQFF.

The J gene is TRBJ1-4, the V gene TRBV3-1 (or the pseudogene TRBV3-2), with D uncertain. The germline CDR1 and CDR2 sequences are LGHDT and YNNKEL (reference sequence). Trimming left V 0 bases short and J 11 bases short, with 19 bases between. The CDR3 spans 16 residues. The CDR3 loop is CASSQERSAPNGKLFF. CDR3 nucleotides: TGTGCCAGCAGCCAAGAGAGGAGCGCTCCTAATGGGAAACTGTTTTTT.